This section outlines one TCR beta chain sequence together with its context. This record belongs to a study of shared clonotypes between healthy human individuals. Profiling relied on immunoSEQ multiplex PCR, and the TCRdb table lists in-frame clones only, not all of them. This repertoire shows more than 850,000 clones, about 80% found once; its top ten account for under 0.65%. Only Caucasian adults living in Nashville, Tennessee made up the donor group. A CD45RA+ naive subset and a CD45RA-negative memory subset were split from CD4+ cells. The sequencing sample was made of memory CD4+ T cells from PBMCs. The subset: CD45RA-negative fraction. This sequence originates from a man in his late teens or twenties in good health. Some clones in this sample may be carry-over from other donors' samples.

CDR3 in amino acids: CASSLQGMMLNTGELFF. The CDR3 nucleotides read TGCGCCAGCAGTTTACAGGGGATGATGTTGAACACCGGGGAGCTGTTTTTT. This rearrangement joins TRBV5-1 to TRBJ2-2, with 7 bases lining up with TRBD1. CDR3 length: 17 residues. J lost 1 base, V lost 5 bases, and 11 bases had no gene match. In germline, CDR1 is SGHRS, CDR2 YFSETQ.